These 2 T cell receptor beta chains were sequenced from one sample in a study of vaccination and CD4 T cells after COVID-19. Treatment noted: approximately 10-day PBMC culture with coronavirus spike peptide pools or control peptides (ViraFEST assay). Cultured CD4+ T cells had their DNA profiled by the Oncomine TCR Beta short-read assay. TCRdb fed the PCR reads into MiXCR, producing one record per CDR3 protein. The sample lists approximately 6,600 distinct CDR3 sequences, 45% seen once, with 20% to 25% in the top ten. What these receptors recognize is not known. The sequencing sample was made of CD4+ T cells from blood, cultured in vitro. The receptors were sampled from a human donor who had recovered from COVID-19.

This rearrangement joins TRBV5-4 to TRBJ2-3; D is perhaps TRBD1 or TRBD2 (5 bases each). V was pared by 5 bases and J by 3 bases, with 19 bases between. There are 16 residues in the CDR3. The germline CDR1 and CDR2 sequences are SGHNT and YYREEE (reference sequence). CDR3 loop: CASSWGWVAGTDTQYF. The CDR3 region has the DNA TGTGCCAGCAGTTGGGGGTGGGTGGCGGGTACAGATACGCAGTATTTT.

This rearrangement joins TRBV20-1 to TRBJ2-3, with TRBD2 identical over 7 bases. V was clipped by 6 bases and J by 0 bases; unmatched bases: 6. This CDR3 spans 14 amino acids. Germline loops: CDR1 DFQATT, CDR2 SNEGSKA (reference sequence). This CDR3 is CSATLAASTDTQYF. The CDR3 bases are TGCAGTGCAACCCTAGCGGCCAGCACAGATACGCAGTATTTT.